This note documents a single T cell receptor (beta chain) sequence. Germline trimming cut 5 bases from V and 0 bases from J; bases unmatched to any gene: 9. Per the germline V gene, CDR1 is MNHEY and CDR2 is SVGEGT. This CDR3 spans 18 amino acids. Authors' methods: The assay estimated nucleated cells by amplifying reference gene primers. TCRdb's copy holds only in-frame clones and misses some; the assay was immunoSEQ multiplex PCR. V, J and clone size were drawn from that table, and D and trimming were deduced from the DNA. The sample carries 140,000 to 150,000 clones, roughly 89% recorded once. The data belong to a study of blood T cell repertoires in COVID-19. Ages ranged from about 18 to 100 years, with residence in fewer than 25 US areas. A COVID-19 case had been met by exposed participants during the 2 weeks before study entry.

Input material: PBMCs or T cells enriched from blood (not recorded which). The chain recombines TRBV6-2 or TRBV6-3 with TRBJ1-5; 11 bases agree with TRBD1. This TCR was recovered from a woman aged 45-65 years who had been exposed to COVID-19. The CDR3 DNA reads as TGTGCCAGCAGTCACCTAAAGGACAGGGGGCTTAGCAATCAGCCCCAGCATTTT. Translated, it gives CASSHLKDRGLSNQPQHF.